These 29 T cell receptor beta chains were all obtained from the same sample, sequenced in a study of blood T cell repertoires in COVID-19. Sequencing used immunoSEQ multiplex PCR; TCRdb keeps in-frame clones, though not all of them. The data hold roughly 150,000 clones, with 80% observed a single time. The sequenced material came from peripheral blood. These receptors all stem from a woman aged 45-60 years with acute or convalescent COVID-19.

DNA of the CDR3: TGTGCCAGCAGCGTGGACAGGGGCCGTGAGACCCAGTACTTC. It yields the protein CASSVDRGRETQYF. J is TRBJ2-5 and V is TRBV5-4; 9 bases match TRBD1. With V trimmed by 4 bases and J by 5 bases, 6 bases remained unmatched. Germline assignment: CDR1 SGHNT and CDR2 YYREEE (reference sequence). The CDR3 totals 14 residues.

The rearrangement uses TRBV19 and TRBJ2-1, with 10 bases matching TRBD1. Germline loops: CDR1 LNHDA, CDR2 SQIVND (reference sequence). The trim removed 1 base at V and 5 bases at J, leaving 5 bases unmatched. The CDR3 has 16 residues. CDR3 residues: CASSIVGTGVHNEQFF. For the CDR3, the DNA is TGTGCCAGTAGTATAGTGGGGACAGGGGTCCACAATGAGCAGTTCTTC.

This chain joins TRBV27 and TRBJ2-1, with 10 bases fitting TRBD2. After removal of 7 bases from V and 7 bases from J, the junction contained 10 bases not matched to a gene. CDR1 is MNHEY, CDR2 SMNVEV, per germline (reference sequence). This CDR3 has 15 residues. The CDR3 sequence: CASTVSGGTTNEQFF. The CDR3 coding sequence is TGTGCCAGCACCGTTAGCGGGGGGACGACAAATGAGCAGTTCTTC.

Only a few counts were recorded for this clone. V and J are TRBV6-5 and TRBJ1-5; D is undetermined. The CDR3 loop spans 15 amino acids. V lost 0 bases to trimming and J lost 6 bases, with 12 bases between them. CDR1 MNHEY and CDR2 SVGAGI come from the germline V gene. The CDR3 sequence is CASSYSWEAGQPQHF. CDR3 nucleotide sequence: TGTGCCAGCAGTTACTCTTGGGAGGCGGGTCAGCCCCAGCATTTT.

The chain has TRBV25-1 and TRBJ1-6; D uncertain. V was clipped by 4 bases and J by 9 bases, with 13 bases between them. The CDR3 contains 14 residues. Germline V CDR1 and CDR2: MGHDK, SYGVNS. The DNA for the CDR3 is TGTGCCAGCAGTGTCCAAGCGGACTCTTCACCCCTCCACTTT. It yields the protein CASSVQADSSPLHF. Together with reference TRBV25-1 and TRBJ1-6, the CDR3 gives the full variable domain: EADIYQTPRYLVIGTGKKITLECSQTMGHDKMYWYQQDPGMELHLIHYSYGVNSTEKGDLSSESTVSRIRTEHFPLTLESARPSHTSQYLCASSVQADSSPLHFGNGTRLTVT.

This chain uses TRBV5-1 with TRBJ1-1; D unclear. The V and J ends lost 0 bases and 5 bases respectively, with 11 bases between them. This CDR3 is built from 14 residues. Germline values: CDR1 SGHRS, CDR2 YFSETQ. This chain's CDR3 is CASSLAPPGTEAFF. The CDR3 coding sequence is TGCGCCAGCAGCTTGGCGCCTCCGGGGACTGAAGCTTTCTTT.

The chain joins TRBV5-1 to TRBJ2-7; TRBD2 matches at 8 bases. From germline, CDR1 is SGHRS and CDR2 YFSETQ. V shed 5 bases and J 0 bases; nucleotides not matched to a gene: 7. The CDR3 runs to 15 residues. CDR3 DNA sequence: TGCGCCAGCAGTCCAAGCGGGGGAAGCTCCTACGAGCAGTACTTC. It translates to CASSPSGGSSYEQYF.

This sequence joins TRBV6-2 or TRBV6-3 and TRBJ1-3, with D uncertain. There are 14 residues in the CDR3. Germline V CDR1 and CDR2: MNHEY, SVGEGT. Deletions cut 5 bases from V and 0 bases from J, with 8 bases between. The CDR3 DNA reads as TGTGCCAGCAGTGAGTGGGCCTCTGGAAACACCATATATTTT. Amino acid sequence: CASSEWASGNTIYF.

In DNA form, the CDR3 reads TGCGCCAGCAGCTCCTTGGGGACAGGGTCCTACGAGCAGTACTTC. Translating it yields CASSSLGTGSYEQYF. V gene TRBV5-1 combines with J gene TRBJ2-7; 9 nucleotides line up with TRBD1. CDR1 SGHRS and CDR2 YFSETQ come from the germline V gene. Germline trimming cut 3 bases from V and 1 base from J; bases unmatched to any gene: 5. The CDR3 is made up of 15 amino acids.

This chain links TRBV30 with TRBJ2-2; TRBD2 agrees at 7 bases. The length of the CDR3 is 14 residues. Trimming cost V 0 bases and J 5 bases; bases outside gene matches: 3. Germline-derived CDR1 and CDR2 are GTSNPN and SVGIG (reference sequence). The DNA of the CDR3 is TGTGCCTGGAGTGTACAAGCGGGAACCGGGGAGCTGTTTTTT. Translation gives CAWSVQAGTGELFF.

This sequence joins TRBV27 and TRBJ1-5, with D possibly being TRBD1 (5 bases). The CDR3 totals 13 residues. Looked up from germline, CDR1 is MNHEY and CDR2 is SMNVEV (reference sequence). Trimming removed 8 bases from V and 7 bases from J, with 15 bases in between. In DNA, the CDR3 is TGTGCCAGCTCTATTGTAGGGGTCCAGCCCCAGCATTTT. As protein: CASSIVGVQPQHF.

This chain connects TRBV10-3 to TRBJ1-4; D is uncertain. Deletions cut 4 bases from V and 5 bases from J, with 11 bases between. This CDR3 is built from 14 residues. The germline CDR1 and CDR2 sequences are ENHRY and SYGVKD. Here the CDR3 reads CAISATEENEKLFF. For the CDR3, the DNA is TGTGCCATCAGTGCAACGGAGGAGAATGAAAAACTGTTTTTT.

There are a few counts of this clone. The V and J genes are TRBV6-2 or TRBV6-3 and TRBJ1-2, with 8 bases aligning to TRBD1. V was pared by 5 bases and J by 5 bases, with 22 bases of the junction left unmatched. This CDR3 has 19 residues. CDR1 is MNHEY, CDR2 SVGEGT, per germline. CDR3 sequence (DNA): TGTGCCAGCAGTCCCGAACGCGGCTCTTCCGGACAGGGCCTTTATGGCTACACCTTC. Translated: CASSPERGSSGQGLYGYTF.

The rearrangement links TRBV30 to TRBJ1-5, with 8 bases that match TRBD1. V lost 3 bases to trimming and J lost 6 bases; unmatched junction nucleotides: 4. The CDR3 has 13 residues. Looked up from germline, CDR1 is GTSNPN and CDR2 is SVGIG (reference sequence). This chain's CDR3 is CAWSQGAVQPQHF. The DNA of the CDR3 is TGTGCCTGGAGCCAGGGGGCGGTTCAGCCCCAGCATTTT.

The rearrangement joins TRBV27 to TRBJ1-1; D is ambiguous. With 4 bases removed from V and 1 base from J, the gap between germline ends came to 7 bases. This CDR3 is 13 amino acids long. Germline CDR1 MNHEY, CDR2 SMNVEV (reference sequence). CDR3 coding DNA: TGTGCCAGCAGTTGGCAGGAGAACACTGAAGCTTTCTTT. Protein sequence: CASSWQENTEAFF.

The rearrangement links TRBV7-3 to TRBJ2-1, with TRBD1 matching over 7 bases. Germline V lookup: CDR1 SGHTA, CDR2 FQGTGA. The CDR3 length is 15 residues. V dropped 5 bases and J dropped 3; count of bases not matched to a gene: 7. The CDR3 reads CASSPSAGGYNEQFF. The CDR3 DNA reads TGTGCCAGCAGCCCCTCGGCAGGGGGCTACAATGAGCAGTTCTTC.

This clone occurred a few times. The chain links TRBV19 to TRBJ1-2; a possible D gene is TRBD1 (6 bases). Trimming removed 7 bases at V and 8 bases at J, with 14 bases between. Germline CDR1 and CDR2: LNHDA and SQIVND (reference sequence). The CDR3 has 12 amino acids. CDR3 loop: CASTTTGYGYTF. The CDR3 bases are TGTGCCAGTACCACTACAGGGTACGGCTACACCTTC. Variable domain in full (rest from reference TRBV19 and TRBJ1-2): DGGITQSPKYLFRKEGQNVTLSCEQNLNHDAMYWYRQDPGQGLRLIYYSQIVNDFQKGDIAEGYSVSREKKESFPLTVTSAQKNPTAFYLCASTTTGYGYTFGSGTRLTVV.

V is TRBV6-4 and J is TRBJ2-1; 10 bases align to TRBD2. This CDR3 has 15 amino acids. The germline gives CDR1 MRHNA, CDR2 SNTAGT. With V trimmed by 6 bases and J by 7 bases, 9 bases remained unmatched. This CDR3 is CASRMTSGSHNEQFF. CDR3 DNA: TGTGCCAGCAGGATGACTAGCGGGTCTCATAATGAGCAGTTCTTC.

This chain connects TRBV3-1 (or the pseudogene TRBV3-2) to TRBJ1-6; maybe TRBD1 (5 bases). CDR3 length equals 17 residues. Germline values: CDR1 LGHDT, CDR2 YNNKEL (reference sequence). V lost 1 base and J 2 bases, leaving 12 bases between the germline ends. As DNA, the CDR3 is TGTGCCAGCAGCCAAGTGCCTCGGGGGACCTATAATTCACCCCTCCACTTT. Translation: CASSQVPRGTYNSPLHF.

The chain joins TRBV3-1 (or the pseudogene TRBV3-2) to TRBJ2-2; D ambiguous. The CDR3 consists of 13 residues. Germline CDR1 reads LGHDT; CDR2 reads YNNKEL (reference sequence). V lost 4 bases and J lost 5, with 8 bases in between. For the CDR3, the DNA is TGTGCCAGCAGCCCCTCGGTTACCGGGGAGCTGTTTTTT. As protein: CASSPSVTGELFF.

This chain joins TRBV7-2 and TRBJ1-6, with no clear D. V was shortened by 2 bases and J by 13 bases, with 9 bases between the two germline ends. The CDR3 is 12 amino acids. Germline V gene data show CDR1 as SGHTA and CDR2 as FQGNSA. CDR3 loop: CASSLRPGPLHF. The CDR3 nucleotides are TGTGCCAGCAGCTTACGACCAGGCCCCCTCCACTTT. Full variable domain (remainder filled in from reference TRBV7-2 and TRBJ1-6): GAGVSQSPSNKVTEKGKDVELRCDPISGHTALYWYRQSLGQGLEFLIYFQGNSAPDKSGLPSDRFSAERTGGSVSTLTIQRTQQEDSAVYLCASSLRPGPLHFGNGTRLTVT.

This clone has only a few counts. Other DNA sequences of this sample code for an identical CDR3. The gene calls are TRBV19 and TRBJ1-5; 9 bases match TRBD1. CDR3 length: 15 amino acids. Trimming took 3 bases from V and 2 from J; bases not matched to a gene: 2. Germline loops: CDR1 LNHDA, CDR2 SQIVND (reference sequence). The CDR3 DNA follows: TGTGCCAGTAGTATTGGGGACAGGGGCAATCAGCCCCAGCATTTT. It translates to CASSIGDRGNQPQHF.

This chain joins TRBV6-5 and TRBJ1-6; 7 bases are a match to TRBD1. CDR1 is MNHEY and CDR2 is SVGAGI in the germline V gene. The CDR3 length is 16 residues. V trimming: 4 bases; J trimming: 6 bases; junction bases outside the gene matches: 9. The CDR3 reads CASSFLRGQINSPLHF. The CDR3 DNA is TGTGCCAGCAGTTTCCTCCGGGGACAGATTAATTCACCCCTCCACTTT.

V is TRBV23-1 and J is TRBJ1-5; the D is unclear. TRBV23-1 is known as an ORF, though its function is uncertain. The CDR3 has 13 residues. The V end lost 2 bases, the J end lost 6 bases, and 8 bases lay between the germline ends. The CDR3 DNA reads as TGCGCCAGCAGTCAAACAGAATCTCAGCCCCAGCATTTT. Residues: CASSQTESQPQHF.

This clone is a singleton in its sample. The chain combines TRBV6-2 or TRBV6-3 with TRBJ1-2, with 7 nucleotides matching TRBD1. The length of the CDR3 is 13 residues. CDR1 is MNHEY, CDR2 SVGEGT, per germline. With 6 bases clipped from V and 4 bases from J, the junction kept 5 bases outside the gene matches. CDR3 sequence reads: CASSPDRAYGYTF. Written as DNA, the CDR3 is TGTGCCAGCAGCCCCGACAGGGCCTATGGCTACACCTTC.

CDR3 region: CASILQGTGGNEQFF. The CDR3 nucleotides read TGTGCCAGCATCCTACAAGGGACAGGGGGCAATGAGCAGTTCTTC. V gene TRBV6-5 combines with J gene TRBJ2-1, with 11 bases lining up with TRBD1. The CDR3 has 15 residues. Germline CDR1 and CDR2: MNHEY and SVGAGI. V lost 7 bases, J lost 6 bases, and 8 bases stayed unmatched.

The chain uses TRBV19 and TRBJ1-4; no definite D call. The germline V gene has CDR1 LNHDA and CDR2 SQIVND (reference sequence). The CDR3 has 14 residues. Between the trimmed V and J ends, which lost 3 bases and 3 bases, there was a span of 8 bases. CDR3 bases: TGTGCCAGTAGTATTTGGTCAGCTAATGAAAAACTGTTTTTT. Translating gives CASSIWSANEKLFF.

This clone was detected only once. The rearrangement links TRBV28 to TRBJ1-1; D gene uncertain. The CDR3 has 12 amino acids. Germline CDR1 reads MDHEN; CDR2 reads SYDVKM. The V end lost 8 bases, the J end lost 2 bases, and 9 bases lay between the germline ends. The CDR3 nucleotides read TGTGCCAGCGTTGGAGGAAACACTGAAGCTTTCTTT. Translated, it gives CASVGGNTEAFF.

The chain couples TRBV4-3 to TRBJ2-2; 9 bases line up with TRBD1. The CDR3 has 15 residues. Trimming at V came to 3 bases and at J to 1 base, leaving 0 bases not matched to a gene. CDR1 is LGHNA, CDR2 YSLEER, per germline. In nucleotides, the CDR3 is TGCGCCAGCAGCCAGACAGGGGGGAACACCGGGGAGCTGTTTTTT. This codes for CASSQTGGNTGELFF.